This T cell receptor (beta chain) was documented in a study of T-cell reconstitution after alpha-beta-depleted transplantation in children. CDR3 length: 19 residues. Trimming removed 11 bases from V and 3 bases from J; junction bases left unmatched: 23. CDR1 is LGHDT, CDR2 YNNKEL, per germline (reference sequence). TCRbeta library construction was performed incorporating unique molecular identifiers. MiXCR, run by TCRdb on the PCR reads, gives a single entry per CDR3 protein. This sample has around 96,000 distinct CDR3 sequences, with 10% to 15% found just once. The input for sequencing was PBMCs from the stem cell graft donor, taken from the stem cell graft. The TCR originated in a human donor who donated a stem cell graft to a child with inherited bone marrow failure. This chain connects TRBV3-1 to TRBJ2-1; TRBD2 matches at 9 bases. The DNA for the CDR3 is TGTGCCTTCTGTCCCCGCGGGTTAGCGGGGGCCACACGCTACAATGAGCAGTTCTTC. Its translation: CAFCPRGLAGATRYNEQFF.